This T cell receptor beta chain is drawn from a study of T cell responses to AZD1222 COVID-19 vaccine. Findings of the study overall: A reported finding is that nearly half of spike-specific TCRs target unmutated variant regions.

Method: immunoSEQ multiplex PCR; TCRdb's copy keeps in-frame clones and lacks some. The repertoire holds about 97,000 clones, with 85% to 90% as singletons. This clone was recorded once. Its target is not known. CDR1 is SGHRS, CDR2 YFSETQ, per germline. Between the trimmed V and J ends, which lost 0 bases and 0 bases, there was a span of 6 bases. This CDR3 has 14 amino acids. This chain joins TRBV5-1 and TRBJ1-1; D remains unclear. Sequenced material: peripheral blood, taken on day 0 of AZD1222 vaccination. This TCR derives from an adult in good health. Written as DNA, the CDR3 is TGCGCCAGCAGCTTGGAACCTATGAACACTGAAGCTTTCTTT. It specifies CASSLEPMNTEAFF.